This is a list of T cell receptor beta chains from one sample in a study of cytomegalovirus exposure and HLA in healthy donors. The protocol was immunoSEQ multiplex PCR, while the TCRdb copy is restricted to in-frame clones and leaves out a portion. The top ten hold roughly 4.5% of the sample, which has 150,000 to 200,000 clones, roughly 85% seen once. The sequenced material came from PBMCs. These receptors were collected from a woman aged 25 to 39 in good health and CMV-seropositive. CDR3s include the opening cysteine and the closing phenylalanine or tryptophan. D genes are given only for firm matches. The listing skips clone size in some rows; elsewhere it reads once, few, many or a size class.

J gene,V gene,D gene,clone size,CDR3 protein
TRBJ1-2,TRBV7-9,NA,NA,CASSPPGNPSIYGYTF
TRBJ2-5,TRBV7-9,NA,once,CASSITSGARETQYF
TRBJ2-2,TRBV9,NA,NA,CASSISAGGVNTGELFF
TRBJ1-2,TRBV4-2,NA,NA,CASSAPGRANYGYTF
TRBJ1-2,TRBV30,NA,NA,CAWSFGRGYTF
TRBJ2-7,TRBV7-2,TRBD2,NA,CASSLARTSGYVYEQYF
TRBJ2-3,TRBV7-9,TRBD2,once,CASSLVKAGPPTDTQYF
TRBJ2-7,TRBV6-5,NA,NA,CASSTTGRSYEQYF
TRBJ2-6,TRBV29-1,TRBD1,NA,CSVDRDREISNSGANVLTF
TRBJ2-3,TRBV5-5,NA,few,CASSFFQGPATDTQYF
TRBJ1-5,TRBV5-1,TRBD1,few,CASSQTGESNQPQHF
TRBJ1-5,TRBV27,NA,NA,CASSLSSAPGQPQHF
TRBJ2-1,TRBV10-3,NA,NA,CAISESLEQFF
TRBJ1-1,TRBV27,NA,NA,CASGRGALNTEAFF
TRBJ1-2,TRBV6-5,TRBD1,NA,CASCRGQGHGYTF
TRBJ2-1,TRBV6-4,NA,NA,CASSDSGQYNEQFF
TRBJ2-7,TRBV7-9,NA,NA,CASSRDGPGQYF
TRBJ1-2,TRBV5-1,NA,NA,CASSLNSYHRAYGYTF
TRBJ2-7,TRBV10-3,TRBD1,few,CAISESLGTGGGYEQYF
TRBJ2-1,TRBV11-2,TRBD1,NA,CASSPESGTASYNEQFF
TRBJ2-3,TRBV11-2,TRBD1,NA,CASSAPGQSTDTQYF
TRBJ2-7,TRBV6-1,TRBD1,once,CASRVGQVSYEQYF
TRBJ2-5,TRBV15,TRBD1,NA,CATSSYGLGGTGVLKTQYF
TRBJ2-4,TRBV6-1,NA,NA,CASSEAGGAKNIQYF
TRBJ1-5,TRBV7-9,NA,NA,CASSPFRLDKSNQPQHF
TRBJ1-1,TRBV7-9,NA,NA,CASSLVGGGRNTEAFF
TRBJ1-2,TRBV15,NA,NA,CATSPAQDYGYTF
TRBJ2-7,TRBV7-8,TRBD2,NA,CASSVGTSGSSYEQYF
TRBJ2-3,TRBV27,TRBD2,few,CAVKAGPSTDTQYF
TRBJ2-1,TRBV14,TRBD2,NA,CASSQGGSTDEQFF
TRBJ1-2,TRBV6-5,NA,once,CASSQGQTYGYTF
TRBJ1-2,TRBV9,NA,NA,CASTAGVANYGYTF
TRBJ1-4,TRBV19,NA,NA,CASSTEEGLRDEKLFF
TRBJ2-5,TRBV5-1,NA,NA,CASSGSGRFQETQYF
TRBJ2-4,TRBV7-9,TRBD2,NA,CASSTFGGGKGNIQYF
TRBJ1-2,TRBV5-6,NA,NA,CASSSDTRGYGYTF
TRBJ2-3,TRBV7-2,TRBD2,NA,CASSLRGRSTDTQYF
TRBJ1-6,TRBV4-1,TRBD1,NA,CASSQTGTDNSPLHF
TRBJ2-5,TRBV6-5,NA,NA,CASSRTGRETQYF
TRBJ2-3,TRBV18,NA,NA,CASSPRLGGGTDTQYF
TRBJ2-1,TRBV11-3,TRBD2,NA,CASSPDAGGGSYNEQFF
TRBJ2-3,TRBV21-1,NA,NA,CASSKDSGGSTDTQYF